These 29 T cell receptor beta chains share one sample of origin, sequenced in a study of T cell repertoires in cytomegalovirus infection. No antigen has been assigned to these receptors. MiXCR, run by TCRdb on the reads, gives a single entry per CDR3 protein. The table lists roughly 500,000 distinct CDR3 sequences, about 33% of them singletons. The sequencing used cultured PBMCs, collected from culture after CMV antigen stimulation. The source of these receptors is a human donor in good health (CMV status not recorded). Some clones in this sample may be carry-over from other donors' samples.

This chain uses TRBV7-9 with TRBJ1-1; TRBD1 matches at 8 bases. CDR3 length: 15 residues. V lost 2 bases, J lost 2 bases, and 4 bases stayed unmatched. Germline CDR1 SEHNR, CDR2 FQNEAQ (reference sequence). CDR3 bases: TGTGCCAGCAGCTTACAAGACAGGGGCAACACTGAAGCTTTCTTT. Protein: CASSLQDRGNTEAFF. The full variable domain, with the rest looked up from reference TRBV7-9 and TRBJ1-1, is DTGVSQNPRHKITKRGQNVTFRCDPISEHNRLYWYRQTLGQGPEFLTYFQNEAQLEKSRLLSDRFSAERPKGSFSTLEIQRTEQGDSAMYLCASSLQDRGNTEAFFGQGTRLTVV.

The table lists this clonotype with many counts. This CDR3 is CASRSGLAGLYNEQFF. The CDR3 DNA reads TGTGCCAGCAGATCCGGACTAGCGGGCCTCTACAATGAGCAGTTCTTC. The chain employs TRBV6-2 or TRBV6-3 and TRBJ2-1; the match to TRBD2 covers 11 bases. The CDR3 runs to 16 residues. Germline values: CDR1 MNHEY, CDR2 SVGEGT. Losses at the gene ends were 6 bases for V and 3 bases for J; bases not matched to a gene: 7.

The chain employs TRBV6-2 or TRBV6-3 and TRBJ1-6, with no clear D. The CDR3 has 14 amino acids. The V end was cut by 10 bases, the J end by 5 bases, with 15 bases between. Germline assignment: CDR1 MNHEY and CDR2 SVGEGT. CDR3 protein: CATTTGWNNSPLHF. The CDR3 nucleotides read TGTGCCACCACGACCGGGTGGAATAATTCACCCCTCCACTTT.

In DNA form, the CDR3 reads TGTGCCAGCAGTTTGATTCCGCCATTATCGAACACTGAAGCTTTCTTT. This codes for CASSLIPPLSNTEAFF. V and J are TRBV27 and TRBJ1-1, with unresolved D. The germline V gene encodes CDR1 MNHEY and CDR2 SMNVEV (reference sequence). The length of the CDR3 is 16 residues. The V gene lost 3 bases and the J gene lost 1 base, with 15 bases spanning the gap.

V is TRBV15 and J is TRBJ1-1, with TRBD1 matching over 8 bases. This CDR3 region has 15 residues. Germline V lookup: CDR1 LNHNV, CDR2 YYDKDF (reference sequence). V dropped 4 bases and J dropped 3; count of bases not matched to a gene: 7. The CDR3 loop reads CATSTGQGLDTEAFF. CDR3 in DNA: TGTGCCACCAGCACAGGACAGGGTTTGGACACTGAAGCTTTCTTT.

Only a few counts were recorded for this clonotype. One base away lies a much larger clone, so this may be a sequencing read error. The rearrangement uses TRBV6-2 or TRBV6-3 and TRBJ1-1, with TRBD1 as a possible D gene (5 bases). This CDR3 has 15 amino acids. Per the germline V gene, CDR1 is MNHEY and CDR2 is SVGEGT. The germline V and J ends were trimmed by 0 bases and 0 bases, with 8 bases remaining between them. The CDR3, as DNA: TGTGCCAGCAGTTACTCGTACAGGTTGAACACTGAAGCTTTCTTT. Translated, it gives CASSYSYRLNTEAFF.

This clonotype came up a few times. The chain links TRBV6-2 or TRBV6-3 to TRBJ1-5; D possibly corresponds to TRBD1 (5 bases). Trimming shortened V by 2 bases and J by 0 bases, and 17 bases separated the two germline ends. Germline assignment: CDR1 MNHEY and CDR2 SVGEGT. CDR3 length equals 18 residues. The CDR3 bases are TGTGCCAGCAGTTACCGACAGTACCCGGGGGTTAGCAATCAGCCCCAGCATTTT. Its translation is CASSYRQYPGVSNQPQHF.

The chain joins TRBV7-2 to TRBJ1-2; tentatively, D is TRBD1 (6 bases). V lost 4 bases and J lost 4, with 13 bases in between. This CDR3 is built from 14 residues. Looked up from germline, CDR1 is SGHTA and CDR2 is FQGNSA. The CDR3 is CASSSTGSVYGYTF. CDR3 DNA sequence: TGTGCCAGCAGCTCAACAGGGTCGGTCTATGGCTACACCTTC.

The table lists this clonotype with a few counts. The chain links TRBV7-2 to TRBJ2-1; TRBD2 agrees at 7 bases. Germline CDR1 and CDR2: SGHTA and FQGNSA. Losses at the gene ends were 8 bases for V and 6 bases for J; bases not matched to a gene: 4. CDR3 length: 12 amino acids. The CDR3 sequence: CASGRAVNEQFF. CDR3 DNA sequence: TGTGCCAGCGGGAGGGCCGTCAATGAGCAGTTCTTC.

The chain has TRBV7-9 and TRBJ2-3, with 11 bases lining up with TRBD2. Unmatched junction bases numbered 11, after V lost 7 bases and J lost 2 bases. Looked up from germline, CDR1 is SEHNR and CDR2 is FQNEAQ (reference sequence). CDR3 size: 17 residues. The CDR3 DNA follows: TGTGCCAGCATCCTGACCGGGACTAGCGGTTCCACAGATACGCAGTATTTT. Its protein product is CASILTGTSGSTDTQYF. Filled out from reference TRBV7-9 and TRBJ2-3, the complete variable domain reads DTGVSQNPRHKITKRGQNVTFRCDPISEHNRLYWYRQTLGQGPEFLTYFQNEAQLEKSRLLSDRFSAERPKGSFSTLEIQRTEQGDSAMYLCASILTGTSGSTDTQYFGPGTRLTVL.

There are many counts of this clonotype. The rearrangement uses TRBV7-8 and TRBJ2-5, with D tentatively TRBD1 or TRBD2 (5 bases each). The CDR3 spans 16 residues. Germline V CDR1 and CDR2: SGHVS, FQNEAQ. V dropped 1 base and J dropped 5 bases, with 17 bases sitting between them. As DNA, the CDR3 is TGTGCCAGCAGCTTAGGCCTCGGGGCAAGCGGTGAGACCCAGTACTTC. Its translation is CASSLGLGASGETQYF.

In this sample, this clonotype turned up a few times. The CDR3 DNA sequence: TGTGCCATCAGCAAGACAGGGGACGGGGATACGCAGTATTTT. Residues: CAISKTGDGDTQYF. The V call is TRBV10-3, the J call TRBJ2-3, with TRBD1 identical over 8 bases. The V gene end was trimmed by 6 bases and the J gene end by 6 bases; junction bases not matched to a gene: 8. CDR3 length: 14 amino acids. The V gene's germline CDR1 is ENHRY and CDR2 SYGVKD.

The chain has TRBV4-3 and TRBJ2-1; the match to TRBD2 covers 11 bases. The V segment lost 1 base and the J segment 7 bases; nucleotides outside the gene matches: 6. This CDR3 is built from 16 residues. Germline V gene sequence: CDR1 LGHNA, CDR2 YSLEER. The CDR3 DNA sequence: TGCGCCAGCAGCCAAGGATCTAGCGGGAGGTTGAATGAGCAGTTCTTC. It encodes CASSQGSSGRLNEQFF.

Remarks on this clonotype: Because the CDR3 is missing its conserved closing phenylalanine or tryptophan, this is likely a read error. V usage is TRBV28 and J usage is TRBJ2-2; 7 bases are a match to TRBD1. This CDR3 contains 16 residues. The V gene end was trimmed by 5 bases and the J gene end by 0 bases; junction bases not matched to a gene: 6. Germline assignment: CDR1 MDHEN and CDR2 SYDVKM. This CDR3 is CASSPLDRANTGELFS. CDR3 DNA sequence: TGTGCCAGCAGTCCCCTAGACAGGGCGAACACCGGGGAGCTGTTTTCT.

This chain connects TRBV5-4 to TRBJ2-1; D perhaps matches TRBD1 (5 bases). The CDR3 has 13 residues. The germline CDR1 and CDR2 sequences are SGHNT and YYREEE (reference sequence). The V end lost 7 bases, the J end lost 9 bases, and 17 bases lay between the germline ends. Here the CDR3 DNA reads TGTGCCAGCTGGGGCCCGACGGATAGTGAGCAGTTCTTC. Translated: CASWGPTDSEQFF.

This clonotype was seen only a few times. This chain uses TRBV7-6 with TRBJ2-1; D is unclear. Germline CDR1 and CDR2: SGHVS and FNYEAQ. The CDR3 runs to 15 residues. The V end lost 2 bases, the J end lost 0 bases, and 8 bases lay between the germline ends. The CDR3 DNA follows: TGTGCCAGCAGCTTAAATCCGGGCTCCTACAATGAGCAGTTCTTC. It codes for CASSLNPGSYNEQFF.

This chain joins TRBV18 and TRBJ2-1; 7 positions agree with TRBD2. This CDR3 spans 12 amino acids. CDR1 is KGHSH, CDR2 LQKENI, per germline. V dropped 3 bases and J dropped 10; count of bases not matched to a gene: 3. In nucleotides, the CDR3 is TGTGCCAGCTCACCTAACGGGAGGGAGCAGTTCTTC. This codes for CASSPNGREQFF.

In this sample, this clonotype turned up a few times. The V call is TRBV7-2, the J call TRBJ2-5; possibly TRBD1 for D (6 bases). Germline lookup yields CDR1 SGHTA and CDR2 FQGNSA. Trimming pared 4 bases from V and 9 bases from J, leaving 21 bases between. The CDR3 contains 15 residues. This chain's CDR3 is CASSWTGEIKGAQYF. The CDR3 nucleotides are TGTGCCAGCAGCTGGACGGGCGAGATCAAGGGGGCCCAGTACTTC.

CDR3 sequence (DNA): TGTGCCACCAGCAGAGGGGTTGGACCGTCCTACGAGCAGTACGTC. This codes for CATSRGVGPSYEQYV. This rearrangement joins TRBV15 to TRBJ2-7; D is uncertain. The germline V gene encodes CDR1 LNHNV and CDR2 YYDKDF (reference sequence). With 1 base removed from V and 1 base from J, the gap between germline ends came to 11 bases. This CDR3 has 15 amino acids.

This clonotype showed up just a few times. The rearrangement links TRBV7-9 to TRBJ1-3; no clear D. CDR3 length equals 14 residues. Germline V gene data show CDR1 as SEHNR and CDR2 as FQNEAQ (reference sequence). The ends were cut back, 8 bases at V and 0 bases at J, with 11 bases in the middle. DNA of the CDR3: TGTGCCAGCCTAGATGCCACCTCTGGAAACACCATATATTTT. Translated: CASLDATSGNTIYF. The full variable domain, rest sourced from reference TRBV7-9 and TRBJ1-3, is DTGVSQNPRHKITKRGQNVTFRCDPISEHNRLYWYRQTLGQGPEFLTYFQNEAQLEKSRLLSDRFSAERPKGSFSTLEIQRTEQGDSAMYLCASLDATSGNTIYFGEGSWLTVV.

CDR3 in DNA: TGTGCCAGCAGCAAGGGGGACAGGTCCCGAGGAGATACGCAGTATTTT. Residues: CASSKGDRSRGDTQYF. This rearrangement joins TRBV11-2 to TRBJ2-3; TRBD1 matches at 8 bases. The CDR3 consists of 16 residues. Germline V lookup: CDR1 SGHAT, CDR2 FQNNGV. V lost 5 bases to trimming and J lost 5 bases; unmatched junction nucleotides: 12.

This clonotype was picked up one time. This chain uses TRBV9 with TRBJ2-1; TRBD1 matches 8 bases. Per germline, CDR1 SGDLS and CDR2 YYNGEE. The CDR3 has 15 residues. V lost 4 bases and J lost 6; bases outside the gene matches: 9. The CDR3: CASSPRGQASNEQFF. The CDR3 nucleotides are TGTGCCAGCAGCCCGAGGGGACAGGCCTCCAATGAGCAGTTCTTC.

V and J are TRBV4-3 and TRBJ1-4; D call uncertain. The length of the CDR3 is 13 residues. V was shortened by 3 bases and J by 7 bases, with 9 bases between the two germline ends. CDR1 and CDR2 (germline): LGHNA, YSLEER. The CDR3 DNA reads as TGCGCCAGCAGCCATAACCTCCGTGAAAAACTGTTTTTT. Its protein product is CASSHNLREKLFF.

DNA for the CDR3: TGTGCCAGCAGGGCTAGCGGGAGGGGGAACACCGGGGAGCTGTTTTTT. This sequence encodes CASRASGRGNTGELFF. The chain uses TRBV28 and TRBJ2-2; TRBD2 matches 12 bases. V dropped 6 bases and J dropped 1; count of bases not matched to a gene: 3. Per the germline V gene, CDR1 is MDHEN and CDR2 is SYDVKM. The CDR3 has 16 amino acids.

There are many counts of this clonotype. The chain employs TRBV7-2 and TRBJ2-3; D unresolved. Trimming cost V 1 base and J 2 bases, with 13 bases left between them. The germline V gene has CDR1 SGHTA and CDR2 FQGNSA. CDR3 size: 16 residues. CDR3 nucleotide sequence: TGTGCCAGCAGCTTAGAAAAGACCAGGATCACAGATACGCAGTATTTT. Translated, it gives CASSLEKTRITDTQYF.

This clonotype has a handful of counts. DNA of the CDR3: TGTGCCAGTAGTATAGATGGGACTAGCGTGTACAATGAGCAGTTCTTC. Its translation is CASSIDGTSVYNEQFF. This chain links TRBV19 with TRBJ2-1; TRBD2 matches at 10 bases. This CDR3 comprises 16 residues. After removal of 0 bases from V and 4 bases from J, the junction contained 3 bases not matched to a gene. Germline values: CDR1 LNHDA, CDR2 SQIVND (reference sequence). The full variable domain, with the rest looked up from reference TRBV19 and TRBJ2-1, is DGGITQSPKYLFRKEGQNVTLSCEQNLNHDAMYWYRQDPGQGLRLIYYSQIVNDFQKGDIAEGYSVSREKKESFPLTVTSAQKNPTAFYLCASSIDGTSVYNEQFFGPGTRLTVL.

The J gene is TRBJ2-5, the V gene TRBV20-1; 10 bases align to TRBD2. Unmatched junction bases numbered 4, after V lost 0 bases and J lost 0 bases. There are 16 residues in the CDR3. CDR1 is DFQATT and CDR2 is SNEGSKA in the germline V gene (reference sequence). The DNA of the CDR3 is TGCAGTGCTAGAGAAGTGACTAGCGGGTACCAAGAGACCCAGTACTTC. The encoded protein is CSAREVTSGYQETQYF.

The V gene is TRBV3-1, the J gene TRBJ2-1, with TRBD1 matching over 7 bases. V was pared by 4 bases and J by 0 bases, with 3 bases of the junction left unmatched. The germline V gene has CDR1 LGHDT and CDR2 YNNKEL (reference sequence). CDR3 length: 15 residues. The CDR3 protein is CASSLWTGSYNEQFF. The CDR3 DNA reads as TGTGCCAGCAGCCTCTGGACAGGCTCCTACAATGAGCAGTTCTTC.

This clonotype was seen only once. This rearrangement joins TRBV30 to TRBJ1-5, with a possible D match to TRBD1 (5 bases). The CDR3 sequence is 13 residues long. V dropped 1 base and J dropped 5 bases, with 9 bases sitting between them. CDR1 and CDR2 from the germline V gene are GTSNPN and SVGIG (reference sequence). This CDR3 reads CAWSGGVDQPQHF. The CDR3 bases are TGTGCCTGGAGTGGGGGGGTGGATCAGCCCCAGCATTTT. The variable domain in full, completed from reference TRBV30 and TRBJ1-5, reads SQTIHQWPATLVQPVGSPLSLECTVEGTSNPNLYWYRQAAGRGLQLLFYSVGIGQISSEVPQNLSASRPQDRQFILSSKKLLLSDSGFYLCAWSGGVDQPQHFGDGTRLSIL.